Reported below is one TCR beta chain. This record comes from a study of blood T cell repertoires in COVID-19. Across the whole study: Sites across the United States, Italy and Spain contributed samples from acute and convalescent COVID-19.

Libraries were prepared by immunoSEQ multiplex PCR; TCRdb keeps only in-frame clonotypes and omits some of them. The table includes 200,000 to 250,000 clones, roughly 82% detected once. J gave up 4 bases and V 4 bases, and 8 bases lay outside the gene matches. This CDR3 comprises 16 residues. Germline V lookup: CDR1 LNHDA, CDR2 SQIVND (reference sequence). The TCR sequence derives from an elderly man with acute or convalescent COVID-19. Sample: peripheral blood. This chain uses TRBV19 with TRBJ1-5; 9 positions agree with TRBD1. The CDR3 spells CASSKPGTGTNQPQHF. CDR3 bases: TGTGCCAGTAGTAAGCCCGGGACAGGGACAAATCAGCCCCAGCATTTT.